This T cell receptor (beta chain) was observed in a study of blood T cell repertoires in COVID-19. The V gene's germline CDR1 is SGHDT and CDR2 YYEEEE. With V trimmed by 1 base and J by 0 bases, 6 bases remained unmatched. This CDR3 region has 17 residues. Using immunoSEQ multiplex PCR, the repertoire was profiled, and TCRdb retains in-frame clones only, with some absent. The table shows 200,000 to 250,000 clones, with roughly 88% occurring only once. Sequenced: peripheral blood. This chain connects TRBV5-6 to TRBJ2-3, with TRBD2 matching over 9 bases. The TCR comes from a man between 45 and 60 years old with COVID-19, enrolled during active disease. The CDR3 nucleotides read TGTGCCAGCAGCTTGCTGGTGCGGGGGGGTAGCACAGATACGCAGTATTTT. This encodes CASSLLVRGGSTDTQYF. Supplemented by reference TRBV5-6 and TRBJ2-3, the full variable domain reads DAGVTQSPTHLIKTRGQQVTLRCSPKSGHDTVSWYQQALGQGPQFIFQYYEEEERQRGNFPDRFSGHQFPNYSSELNVNALLLGDSALYLCASSLLVRGGSTDTQYFGPGTRLTVL.